This T cell receptor beta chain is drawn from a study of cytomegalovirus exposure and HLA in healthy donors. Per germline, CDR1 LNHDA and CDR2 SQIVND (reference sequence). The CDR3 runs to 19 residues. Trimming removed 3 bases from V and 0 bases from J; junction bases left unmatched: 12. Overall study results and limits: Later analysis suggested links between common viral pathogens and several top significant clusters.

For this clone: Its cognate antigen is unknown.

The PCR had 60 Vbeta and 13 Jbeta primers. Sequencing used immunoSEQ multiplex PCR; TCRdb keeps in-frame clones, though not all of them. In all, the sample yields more than 200,000 clones. This sequence joins TRBV19 and TRBJ2-1; 9 positions agree with TRBD1. The sequence came from a woman aged 30 to 39 in good health and CMV-seropositive. Sequences were obtained from PBMCs. The CDR3 spells CASSIGYRGRWGSYNEQFF. CDR3 nucleotide sequence: TGTGCCAGTAGTATCGGGTACAGGGGGCGATGGGGCTCCTACAATGAGCAGTTCTTC.